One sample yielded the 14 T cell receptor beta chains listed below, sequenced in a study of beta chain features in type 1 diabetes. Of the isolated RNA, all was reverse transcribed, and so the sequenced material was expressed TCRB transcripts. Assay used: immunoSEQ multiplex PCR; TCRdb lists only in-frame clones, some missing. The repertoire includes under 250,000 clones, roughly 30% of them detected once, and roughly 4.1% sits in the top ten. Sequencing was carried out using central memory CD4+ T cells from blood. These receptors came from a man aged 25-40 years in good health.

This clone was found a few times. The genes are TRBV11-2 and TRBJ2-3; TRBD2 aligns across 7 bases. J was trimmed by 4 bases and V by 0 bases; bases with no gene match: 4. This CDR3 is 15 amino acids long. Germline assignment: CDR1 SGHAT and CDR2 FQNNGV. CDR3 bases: TGTGCCAGCAGCTTAGAAGCGGGATTTCCAGATACGCAGTATTTT. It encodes CASSLEAGFPDTQYF.

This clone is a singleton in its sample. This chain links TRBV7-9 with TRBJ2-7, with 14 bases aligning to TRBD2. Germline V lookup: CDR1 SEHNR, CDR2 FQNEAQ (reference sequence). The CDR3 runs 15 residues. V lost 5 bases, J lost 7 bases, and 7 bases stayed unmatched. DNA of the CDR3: TGTGCCAGCAGCCAAGGGACTAGCGGGAGTAGGGAGCAGTACTTC. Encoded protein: CASSQGTSGSREQYF.

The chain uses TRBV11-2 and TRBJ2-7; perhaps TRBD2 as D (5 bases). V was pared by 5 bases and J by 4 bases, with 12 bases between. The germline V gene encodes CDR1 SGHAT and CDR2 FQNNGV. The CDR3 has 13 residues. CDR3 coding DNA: TGTGCCAGCAGCCCATCCGGACTTTACGAGCAGTACTTC. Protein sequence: CASSPSGLYEQYF.

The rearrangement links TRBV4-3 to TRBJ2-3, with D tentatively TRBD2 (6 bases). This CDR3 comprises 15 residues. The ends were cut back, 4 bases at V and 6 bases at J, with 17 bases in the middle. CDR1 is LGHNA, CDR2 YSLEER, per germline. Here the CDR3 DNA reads TGCGCCAGCAGCCTTAATAGCGGACGGGGGGATACGCAGTATTTT. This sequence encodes CASSLNSGRGDTQYF.

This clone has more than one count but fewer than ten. The CDR3 spells CASRPAGENTGELFF. The CDR3 coding sequence is TGTGCCAGCAGGCCAGCGGGGGAGAACACCGGGGAGCTGTTTTTT. The chain has TRBV25-1 and TRBJ2-2, with 8 bases that match TRBD2. Germline CDR1 MGHDK, CDR2 SYGVNS. With 6 bases clipped from V and 1 base from J, the junction kept 4 bases outside the gene matches. The CDR3 has 15 amino acids.

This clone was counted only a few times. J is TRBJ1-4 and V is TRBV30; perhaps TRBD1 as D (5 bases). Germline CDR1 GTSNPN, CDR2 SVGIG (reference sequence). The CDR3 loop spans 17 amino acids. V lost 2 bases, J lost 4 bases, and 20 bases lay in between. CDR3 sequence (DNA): TGTGCCTGGAGTAAAATGGTCCGAGGGGCTATTAATGAAAAACTGTTTTTT. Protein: CAWSKMVRGAINEKLFF.

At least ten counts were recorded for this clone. CDR3 sequence (DNA): TGTGCCAGCAGCTCCCCATACAGGGCCCCCGGGGAGCTGTTTTTT. Translating it yields CASSSPYRAPGELFF. The chain recombines TRBV5-4 with TRBJ2-2; tentative D call: TRBD1 (6 bases). CDR1 and CDR2 (germline): SGHNT, YYREEE (reference sequence). The length of the CDR3 is 15 residues. V shed 3 bases and J shed 6 bases, with 15 bases lying between them. Looking up the rest from reference TRBV5-4 and TRBJ2-2 gives the full variable domain: ETGVTQSPTHLIKTRGQQVTLRCSSQSGHNTVSWYQQALGQGPQFIFQYYREEENGRGNFPPRFSGLQFPNYSSELNVNALELDDSALYLCASSSPYRAPGELFFGEGSRLTVL.

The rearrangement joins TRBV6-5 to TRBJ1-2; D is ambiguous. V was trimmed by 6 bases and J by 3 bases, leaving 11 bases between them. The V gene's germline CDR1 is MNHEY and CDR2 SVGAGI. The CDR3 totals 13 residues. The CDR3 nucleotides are TGTGCCAGCAGCCAAGGACGATACTATGGCTACACCTTC. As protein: CASSQGRYYGYTF.

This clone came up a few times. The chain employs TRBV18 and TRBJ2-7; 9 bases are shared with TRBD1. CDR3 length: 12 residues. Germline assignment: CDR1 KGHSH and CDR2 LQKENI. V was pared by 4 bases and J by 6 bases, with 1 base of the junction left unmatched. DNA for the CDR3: TGTGCCAGCTCACTGACAGGGGGCGAGCAGTACTTC. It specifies CASSLTGGEQYF. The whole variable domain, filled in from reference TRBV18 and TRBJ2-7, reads NAGVMQNPRHLVRRRGQEARLRCSPMKGHSHVYWYRQLPEEGLKFMVYLQKENIIDESGMPKERFSAEFPKEGPSILRIQQVVRGDSAAYFCASSLTGGEQYFGPGTRLTVT.

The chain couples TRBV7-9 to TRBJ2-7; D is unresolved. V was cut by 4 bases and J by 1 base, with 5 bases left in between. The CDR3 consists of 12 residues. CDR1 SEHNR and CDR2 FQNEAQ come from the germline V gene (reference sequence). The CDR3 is CASSYLSYEQYF. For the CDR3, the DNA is TGTGCCAGCAGCTATCTATCCTACGAGCAGTACTTC.

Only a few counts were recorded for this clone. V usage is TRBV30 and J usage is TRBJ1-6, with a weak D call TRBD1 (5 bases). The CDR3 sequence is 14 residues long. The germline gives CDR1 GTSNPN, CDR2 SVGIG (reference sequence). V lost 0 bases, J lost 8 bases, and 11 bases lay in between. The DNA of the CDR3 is TGTGCCTGGAGTGTCGGGACTGACGATTCACCCCTCCACTTT. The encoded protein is CAWSVGTDDSPLHF.

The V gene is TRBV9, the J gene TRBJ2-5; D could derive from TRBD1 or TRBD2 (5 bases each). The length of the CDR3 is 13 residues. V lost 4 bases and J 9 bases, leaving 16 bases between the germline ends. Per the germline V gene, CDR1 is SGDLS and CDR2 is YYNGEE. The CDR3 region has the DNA TGTGCCAGCAGCCGCGGGCCAGAGGGACCCCAGTACTTC. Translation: CASSRGPEGPQYF.

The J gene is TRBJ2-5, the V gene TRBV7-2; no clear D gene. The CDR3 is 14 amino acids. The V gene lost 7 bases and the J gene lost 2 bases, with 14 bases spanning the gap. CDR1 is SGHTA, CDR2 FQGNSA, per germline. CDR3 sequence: CASTYNSGQETQYF. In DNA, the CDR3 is TGTGCCAGCACCTACAACTCCGGGCAAGAGACCCAGTACTTC.

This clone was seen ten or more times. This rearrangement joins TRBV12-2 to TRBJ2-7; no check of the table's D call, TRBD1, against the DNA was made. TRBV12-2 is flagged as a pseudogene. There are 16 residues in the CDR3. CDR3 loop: CASRLSEDRAPYEQYF. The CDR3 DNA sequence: TGTGCAAGTCGCCTATCCGAGGACAGGGCCCCCTACGAGCAGTACTTC.